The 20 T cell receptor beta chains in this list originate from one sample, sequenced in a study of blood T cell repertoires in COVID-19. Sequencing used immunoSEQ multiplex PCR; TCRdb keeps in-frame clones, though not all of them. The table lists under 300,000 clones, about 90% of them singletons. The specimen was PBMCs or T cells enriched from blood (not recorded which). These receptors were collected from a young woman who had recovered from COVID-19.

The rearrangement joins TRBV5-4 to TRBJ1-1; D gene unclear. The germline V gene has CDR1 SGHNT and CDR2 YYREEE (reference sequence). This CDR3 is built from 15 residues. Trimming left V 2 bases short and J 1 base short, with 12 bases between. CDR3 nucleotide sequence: TGTGCCAGCAGCTTTTTCGACAAACGGAACACTGAAGCTTTCTTT. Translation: CASSFFDKRNTEAFF.

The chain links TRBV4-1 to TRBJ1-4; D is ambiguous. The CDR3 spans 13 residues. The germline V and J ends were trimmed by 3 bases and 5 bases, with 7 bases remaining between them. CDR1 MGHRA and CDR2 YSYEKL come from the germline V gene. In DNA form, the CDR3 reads TGCGCCAGCAGCCAGGTCCAGAATGAAAAACTGTTTTTT. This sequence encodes CASSQVQNEKLFF.

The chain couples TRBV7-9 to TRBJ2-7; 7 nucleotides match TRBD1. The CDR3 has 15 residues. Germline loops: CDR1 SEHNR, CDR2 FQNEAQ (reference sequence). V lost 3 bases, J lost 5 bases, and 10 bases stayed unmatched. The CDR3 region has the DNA TGTGCCAGCAGCTTTTTAATCCAGGGGGTTGACGAGCAGTACTTC. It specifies CASSFLIQGVDEQYF.

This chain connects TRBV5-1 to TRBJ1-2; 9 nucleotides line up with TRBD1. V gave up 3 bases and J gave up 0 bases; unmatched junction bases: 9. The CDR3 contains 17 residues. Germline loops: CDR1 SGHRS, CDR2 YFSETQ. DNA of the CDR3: TGCGCCAGCAGCTCCCGGGACAGGGAGCGAGCTAACTATGGCTACACCTTC. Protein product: CASSSRDRERANYGYTF.

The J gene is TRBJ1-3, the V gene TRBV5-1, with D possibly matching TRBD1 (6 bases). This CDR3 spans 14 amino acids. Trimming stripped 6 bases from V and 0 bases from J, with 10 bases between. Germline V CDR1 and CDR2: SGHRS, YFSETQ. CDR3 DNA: TGCGCCAGCACGCCAGGGGACTCTGGAAACACCATATATTTT. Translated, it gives CASTPGDSGNTIYF.

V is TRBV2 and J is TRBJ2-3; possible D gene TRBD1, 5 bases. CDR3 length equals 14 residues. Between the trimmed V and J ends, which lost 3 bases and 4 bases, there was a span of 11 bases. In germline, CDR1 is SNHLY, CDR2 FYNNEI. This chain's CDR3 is CASSDGQGSDTQYF. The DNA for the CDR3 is TGTGCCAGCAGTGACGGGCAGGGATCAGATACGCAGTATTTT.

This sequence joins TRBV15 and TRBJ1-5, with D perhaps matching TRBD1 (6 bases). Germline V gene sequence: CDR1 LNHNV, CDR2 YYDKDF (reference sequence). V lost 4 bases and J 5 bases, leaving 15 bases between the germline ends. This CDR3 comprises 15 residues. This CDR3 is CATSKTTGIYQPQHF. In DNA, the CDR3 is TGTGCCACCAGCAAAACGACAGGAATCTATCAGCCCCAGCATTTT.

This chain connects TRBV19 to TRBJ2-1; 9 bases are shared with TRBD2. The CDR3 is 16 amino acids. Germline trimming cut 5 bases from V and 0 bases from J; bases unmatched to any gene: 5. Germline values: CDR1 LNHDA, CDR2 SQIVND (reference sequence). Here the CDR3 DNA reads TGTGCCAGTAGTTCTAGCGGGGCCCTCTCCTACAATGAGCAGTTCTTC. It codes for CASSSSGALSYNEQFF.

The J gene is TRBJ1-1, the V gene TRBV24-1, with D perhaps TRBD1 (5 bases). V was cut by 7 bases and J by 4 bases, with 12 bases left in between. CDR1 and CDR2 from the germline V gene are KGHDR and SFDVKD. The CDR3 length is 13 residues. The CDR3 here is CATRGSRGTEAFF. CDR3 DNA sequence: TGTGCCACCAGGGGTTCTAGGGGCACTGAAGCTTTCTTT.

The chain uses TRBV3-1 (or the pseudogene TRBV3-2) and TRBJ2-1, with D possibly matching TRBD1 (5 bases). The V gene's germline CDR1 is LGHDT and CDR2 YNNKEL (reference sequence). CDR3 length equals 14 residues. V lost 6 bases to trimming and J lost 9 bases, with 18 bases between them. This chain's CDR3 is CASSPRWYDSEQFF. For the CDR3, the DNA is TGTGCCAGCAGTCCAAGATGGTACGACAGTGAGCAGTTCTTC.

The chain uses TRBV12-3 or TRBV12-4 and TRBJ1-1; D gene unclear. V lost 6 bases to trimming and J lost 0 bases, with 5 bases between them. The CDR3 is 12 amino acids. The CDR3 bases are TGTGCCAGCAGGGCACTGAACACTGAAGCTTTCTTT. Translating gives CASRALNTEAFF.

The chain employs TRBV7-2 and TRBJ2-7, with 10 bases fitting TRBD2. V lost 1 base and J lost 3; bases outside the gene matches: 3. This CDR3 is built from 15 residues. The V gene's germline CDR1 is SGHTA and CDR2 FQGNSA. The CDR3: CASSLVSSGSYEQYF. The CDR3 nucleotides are TGTGCCAGCAGCTTAGTTTCTAGCGGGAGCTACGAGCAGTACTTC.

The CDR3 loop is CASSSGGHSYEQYF. The CDR3 DNA follows: TGTGCCAGCAGCTCAGGGGGCCACTCCTACGAGCAGTACTTC. This chain joins TRBV11-3 and TRBJ2-7; 8 bases agree with TRBD1. CDR3 length equals 14 residues. V was clipped by 4 bases and J by 0 bases; unmatched bases: 2. Germline V gives CDR1 SGHNT, CDR2 YENEEA.

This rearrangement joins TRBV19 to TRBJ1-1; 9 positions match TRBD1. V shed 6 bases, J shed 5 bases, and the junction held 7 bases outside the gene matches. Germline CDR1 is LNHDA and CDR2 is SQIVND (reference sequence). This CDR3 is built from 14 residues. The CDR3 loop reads CASRYRGQATEAFF. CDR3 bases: TGTGCCAGTAGATACAGGGGGCAAGCGACTGAAGCTTTCTTT.

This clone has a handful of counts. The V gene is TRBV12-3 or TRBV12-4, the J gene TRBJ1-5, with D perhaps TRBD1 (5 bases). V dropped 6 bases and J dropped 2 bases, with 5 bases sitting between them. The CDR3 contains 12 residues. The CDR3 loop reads CASRQGNQPQHF. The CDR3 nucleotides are TGTGCCAGCAGACAGGGCAATCAGCCCCAGCATTTT.

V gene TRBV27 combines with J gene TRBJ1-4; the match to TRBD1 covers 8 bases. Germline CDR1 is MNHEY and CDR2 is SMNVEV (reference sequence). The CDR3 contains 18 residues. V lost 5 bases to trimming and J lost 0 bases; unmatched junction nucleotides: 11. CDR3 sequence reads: CASSPLTGAPPTNEKLFF. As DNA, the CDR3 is TGTGCCAGCAGTCCACTGACAGGGGCCCCGCCAACTAATGAAAAACTGTTTTTT.

CDR3 in DNA: TGTGCCAGAACGGAGGGGAGCAACACTGAAGCTTTCTTT. Encoded protein: CARTEGSNTEAFF. The chain couples TRBV19 to TRBJ1-1; D possibly corresponds to TRBD1 (5 bases). Germline V gene lookup returns CDR1 LNHDA and CDR2 SQIVND (reference sequence). CDR3 length equals 13 residues. The V end was cut by 9 bases, the J end by 2 bases, with 13 bases between.

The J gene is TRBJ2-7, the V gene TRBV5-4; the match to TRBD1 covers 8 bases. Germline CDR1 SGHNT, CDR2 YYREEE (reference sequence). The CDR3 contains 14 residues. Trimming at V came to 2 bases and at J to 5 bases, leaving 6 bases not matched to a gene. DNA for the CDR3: TGTGCCAGCAGCTTTTACCAGGGGGCGGACGAGCAGTACTTC. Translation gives CASSFYQGADEQYF. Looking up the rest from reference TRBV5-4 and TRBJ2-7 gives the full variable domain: ETGVTQSPTHLIKTRGQQVTLRCSSQSGHNTVSWYQQALGQGPQFIFQYYREEENGRGNFPPRFSGLQFPNYSSELNVNALELDDSALYLCASSFYQGADEQYFGPGTRLTVT.

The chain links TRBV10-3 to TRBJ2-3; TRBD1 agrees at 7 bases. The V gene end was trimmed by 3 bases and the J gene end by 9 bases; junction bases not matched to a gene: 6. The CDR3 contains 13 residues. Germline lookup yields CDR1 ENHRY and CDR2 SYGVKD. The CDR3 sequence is CAISDLGGQTQYF. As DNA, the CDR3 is TGTGCCATCAGTGACCTTGGGGGACAGACGCAGTATTTT.

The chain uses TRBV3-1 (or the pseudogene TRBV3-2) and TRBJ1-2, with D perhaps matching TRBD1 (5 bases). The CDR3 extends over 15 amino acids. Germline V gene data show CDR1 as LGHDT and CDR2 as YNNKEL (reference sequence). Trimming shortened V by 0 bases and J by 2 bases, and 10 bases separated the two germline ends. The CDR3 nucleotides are TGTGCCAGCAGCCAAGAGCTCAGGGTAAACTATGGCTACACCTTC. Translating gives CASSQELRVNYGYTF.